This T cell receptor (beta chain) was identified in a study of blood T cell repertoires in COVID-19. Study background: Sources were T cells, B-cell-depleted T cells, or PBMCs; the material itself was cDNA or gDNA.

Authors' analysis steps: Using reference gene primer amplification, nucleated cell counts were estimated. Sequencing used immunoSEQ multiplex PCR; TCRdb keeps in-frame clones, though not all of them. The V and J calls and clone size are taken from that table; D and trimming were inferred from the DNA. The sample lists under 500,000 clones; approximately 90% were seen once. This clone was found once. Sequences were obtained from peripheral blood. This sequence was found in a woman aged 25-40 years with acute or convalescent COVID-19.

The chain's CDR3 is CARSHRGQEPQHF. The CDR3 DNA follows: TGTGCCAGAAGCCACAGGGGCCAGGAACCCCAGCATTTT. The J gene is TRBJ1-5, the V gene TRBV5-3; 7 bases agree with TRBD1. TRBV5-3 has ORF status, its function being uncertain. The CDR3 is made up of 13 amino acids. With 4 bases clipped from V and 10 bases from J, the junction kept 8 bases outside the gene matches.